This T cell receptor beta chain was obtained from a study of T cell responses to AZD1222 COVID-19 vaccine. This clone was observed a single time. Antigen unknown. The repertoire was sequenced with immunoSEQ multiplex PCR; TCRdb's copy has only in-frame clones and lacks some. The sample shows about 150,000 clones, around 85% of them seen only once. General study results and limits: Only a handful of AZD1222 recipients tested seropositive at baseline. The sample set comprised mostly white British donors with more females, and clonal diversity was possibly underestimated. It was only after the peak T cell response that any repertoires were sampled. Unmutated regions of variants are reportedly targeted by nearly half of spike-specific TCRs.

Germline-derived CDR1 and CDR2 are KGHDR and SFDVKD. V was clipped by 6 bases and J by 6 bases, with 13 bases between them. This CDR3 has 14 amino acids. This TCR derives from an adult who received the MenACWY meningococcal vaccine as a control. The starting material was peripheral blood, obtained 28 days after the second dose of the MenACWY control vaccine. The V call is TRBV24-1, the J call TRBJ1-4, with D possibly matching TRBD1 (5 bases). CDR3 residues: CATSSGRVHEKLFF. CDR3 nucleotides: TGTGCCACCAGTTCCGGCAGGGTCCATGAAAAACTGTTTTTT.